Listed here are 21 T cell receptor beta chains from one sample, sequenced in a study of T-cell memory formation after mild COVID-19. TCRdb redid the calling of the 5' RACE reads with MiXCR, one entry per CDR3 protein. Seen here are 100,000 to 120,000 distinct CDR3 sequences, 22% observed once, and the top ten hold about 42%. Sample: PBMCs or a T cell subset sorted from them (not recorded which). These receptors came from a man between 18 and 35 years old who had mild COVID-19 (a few samples of this study predate the infection). Cell type and time point are not known.

The chain employs TRBV6-2 or TRBV6-3 and TRBJ1-2, with D maybe TRBD1 (5 bases). Germline CDR1 reads MNHEY; CDR2 reads SVGEGT. This CDR3 comprises 14 residues. V gave up 0 bases and J gave up 5 bases, with 10 bases separating them. CDR3 nucleotides: TGTGCCAGCAGTTACTCGGGGGATTTGTATGGCTACACCTTC. Translation gives CASSYSGDLYGYTF.

This clonotype was observed a handful of times. This sequence joins TRBV5-1 and TRBJ2-5, with 12 bases fitting TRBD2. Trimming took 3 bases from V and 4 from J; bases not matched to a gene: 4. Germline lookup yields CDR1 SGHRS and CDR2 YFSETQ. This CDR3 contains 15 residues. CDR3 region: CASSSLTSGGETQYF. The CDR3, as DNA: TGCGCCAGCAGCTCCTTGACTAGCGGGGGAGAGACCCAGTACTTC.

This clonotype was picked up a small number of times. The CDR3 coding sequence is TGTGCCTGGAGCCCTAGTCAGGTCGCTGAAAAACTGTTTTTT. As protein: CAWSPSQVAEKLFF. This chain connects TRBV30 to TRBJ1-4; D ambiguous. CDR3 length: 14 amino acids. Deletions cut 3 bases from V and 7 bases from J, with 15 bases between. Looked up from germline, CDR1 is GTSNPN and CDR2 is SVGIG (reference sequence).

This clonotype was seen more than once but under ten times. V is TRBV10-3 and J is TRBJ2-7; no clear D gene. Trimming left V 3 bases short and J 0 bases short, with 6 bases between. The CDR3 has 13 residues. Germline lookup yields CDR1 ENHRY and CDR2 SYGVKD. The CDR3 DNA sequence: TGTGCCATCAGTGACCCCAGCTCCTACGAGCAGTACTTC. This gives the protein CAISDPSSYEQYF.

There are a few counts of this clonotype. This chain links TRBV7-2 with TRBJ2-3; 10 bases line up with TRBD2. Germline lookup yields CDR1 SGHTA and CDR2 FQGNSA. The CDR3 loop spans 15 amino acids. J gave up 4 bases and V 5 bases, and 6 bases lay outside the gene matches. The CDR3 sequence: CASSPGTSVADTQYF. DNA for the CDR3: TGTGCCAGCAGCCCGGGGACTAGCGTCGCAGATACGCAGTATTTT.

The V gene is TRBV7-9, the J gene TRBJ1-2, with TRBD1 matching 7 bases. The germline V gene has CDR1 SEHNR and CDR2 FQNEAQ (reference sequence). After removal of 5 bases from V and 4 bases from J, the junction contained 4 bases not matched to a gene. This CDR3 comprises 13 residues. Here the CDR3 DNA reads TGTGCCAGCAGCCAAGGACAGGTCTATGGCTACACCTTC. Its translation: CASSQGQVYGYTF. Full variable domain (remainder filled in from reference TRBV7-9 and TRBJ1-2): DTGVSQNPRHKITKRGQNVTFRCDPISEHNRLYWYRQTLGQGPEFLTYFQNEAQLEKSRLLSDRFSAERPKGSFSTLEIQRTEQGDSAMYLCASSQGQVYGYTFGSGTRLTVV.

The V call is TRBV19, the J call TRBJ2-1, with a weak D call TRBD1 (5 bases). V shed 5 bases and J shed 6 bases, with 8 bases lying between them. This CDR3 has 12 residues. In germline, CDR1 is LNHDA, CDR2 SQIVND (reference sequence). The CDR3 loop is CASSGHTNEQFF. The CDR3 bases are TGTGCCAGTAGTGGACACACCAATGAGCAGTTCTTC.

This clonotype has more than one count but fewer than ten. The chain recombines TRBV15 with TRBJ1-5; D remains unclear. This CDR3 region has 13 residues. V was clipped by 0 bases and J by 5 bases, with 5 bases between them. The V gene's germline CDR1 is LNHNV and CDR2 YYDKDF (reference sequence). This CDR3 is CATSRDRYQPQHF. The CDR3 region has the DNA TGTGCCACCAGCAGAGACAGGTATCAGCCCCAGCATTTT.

This clonotype appeared a few times. The chain joins TRBV11-2 to TRBJ1-1; D is uncertain. The CDR3 covers 15 residues. V lost 0 bases and J lost 0, with 8 bases in between. In germline, CDR1 is SGHAT, CDR2 FQNNGV. The CDR3 sequence is CASSLDGPMNTEAFF. The CDR3 region has the DNA TGTGCCAGCAGCTTAGATGGTCCCATGAACACTGAAGCTTTCTTT.

This chain connects TRBV6-2 or TRBV6-3 to TRBJ2-7, with 7 bases fitting TRBD1. Germline lookup yields CDR1 MNHEY and CDR2 SVGEGT. The CDR3 totals 16 residues. Germline trimming cut 8 bases from V and 2 bases from J; bases unmatched to any gene: 15. This CDR3 is CASEGAARTDTYEQYF. CDR3 nucleotide sequence: TGTGCCAGCGAGGGGGCGGCGAGAACTGACACCTACGAGCAGTACTTC.

The chain employs TRBV12-3 or TRBV12-4 and TRBJ2-1, with 7 bases lining up with TRBD1. This CDR3 has 14 residues. The V segment lost 4 bases and the J segment 6 bases; nucleotides outside the gene matches: 6. The CDR3 nucleotides read TGTGCCAGCAGTTCGACAGGGTCCCGCAATGAGCAGTTCTTC. This translates into CASSSTGSRNEQFF.

This chain uses TRBV5-1 with TRBJ2-3; 7 positions match TRBD2. CDR3 length: 15 residues. V shed 4 bases, J shed 1 base, and the junction held 6 bases outside the gene matches. Germline CDR1 and CDR2: SGHRS and YFSETQ. CDR3 bases: TGCGCCAGCAGCGGCGCTAGCGGCCGCACAGATACGCAGTATTTT. Its translation: CASSGASGRTDTQYF. The full variable domain, completed using reference TRBV5-1 and TRBJ2-3, is KAGVTQTPRYLIKTRGQQVTLSCSPISGHRSVSWYQQTPGQGLQFLFEYFSETQRNKGNFPGRFSGRQFSNSRSEMNVSTLELGDSALYLCASSGASGRTDTQYFGPGTRLTVL.

The gene calls are TRBV6-2 or TRBV6-3 and TRBJ2-2; TRBD1 matches at 7 bases. The CDR3 extends over 17 amino acids. CDR1 and CDR2 (germline): MNHEY, SVGEGT. Trimming at V came to 1 base and at J to 3 bases, leaving 8 bases not matched to a gene. CDR3 sequence (DNA): TGTGCCAGCAGTTACTTCCCGACAGGGTCGTACACCGGGGAGCTGTTTTTT. The encoded protein is CASSYFPTGSYTGELFF.

This chain joins TRBV15 and TRBJ1-4; TRBD1 is a possible D gene (6 bases). CDR3 length equals 16 residues. The germline gives CDR1 LNHNV, CDR2 YYDKDF (reference sequence). Trimming pared 1 base from V and 5 bases from J, leaving 14 bases between. The chain's CDR3 is CATSRVTGHLNEKLFF. The DNA of the CDR3 is TGTGCCACCAGCAGAGTTACGGGACATTTAAATGAAAAACTGTTTTTT.

This clonotype has just a few counts. V is TRBV12-3 or TRBV12-4 and J is TRBJ1-3, with a weak D call TRBD1 (5 bases). The CDR3 contains 13 residues. V was cut by 6 bases and J by 1 base, with 7 bases left in between. This CDR3 reads CASRRGSGNTIYF. The CDR3 bases are TGTGCCAGCAGAAGGGGTTCTGGAAACACCATATATTTT.

This clonotype was counted a few times. The CDR3 spells CASSLGWTYGYTF. The CDR3 DNA reads TGTGCCAGCAGCTTAGGATGGACCTATGGCTACACCTTC. V is TRBV7-2 and J is TRBJ1-2; no clear D gene. The V and J ends lost 1 base and 4 bases respectively, with 7 bases between them. The germline V gene has CDR1 SGHTA and CDR2 FQGNSA. The CDR3 consists of 13 residues.

J is TRBJ1-1 and V is TRBV11-1; D remains ambiguous. Germline assignment: CDR1 SGHAT and CDR2 FQDESV (reference sequence). The V end was cut by 8 bases, the J end by 4 bases, with 11 bases between. The CDR3 is 12 amino acids. The DNA of the CDR3 is TGTGCCAGCCGAAAGGGATCCACTGAAGCTTTCTTT. This gives the protein CASRKGSTEAFF.

This chain connects TRBV4-1 to TRBJ2-3; 9 bases are a match to TRBD2. Germline loops: CDR1 MGHRA, CDR2 YSYEKL. Germline trimming cut 3 bases from V and 4 bases from J; bases unmatched to any gene: 5. There are 15 residues in the CDR3. The CDR3 region is CASSQRAGGSDTQYF. CDR3 nucleotides: TGCGCCAGCAGCCAGAGAGCGGGGGGATCAGATACGCAGTATTTT.

This clonotype showed up just a few times. This chain uses TRBV12-5 with TRBJ2-7; D ambiguous. V lost 5 bases and J 2 bases, leaving 13 bases between the germline ends. Looked up from germline, CDR1 is LGHNT and CDR2 is FRNRAP. This CDR3 is 14 amino acids long. CDR3 loop: CASGHGGPTYEQYF. The CDR3, as DNA: TGTGCTAGTGGTCACGGCGGCCCTACCTACGAGCAGTACTTC.

The CDR3 protein is CASSLAGGGQNEQFF. DNA for the CDR3: TGCGCCAGCAGCTTGGCCGGGGGAGGTCAGAATGAGCAGTTCTTC. J is TRBJ2-1 and V is TRBV5-1, with a possible D match to TRBD2 (6 bases). Trimming left V 0 bases short and J 7 bases short, with 14 bases between. This CDR3 is 15 amino acids long. Per the germline V gene, CDR1 is SGHRS and CDR2 is YFSETQ. The entire variable domain, with the rest obtained from reference TRBV5-1 and TRBJ2-1, is as follows: KAGVTQTPRYLIKTRGQQVTLSCSPISGHRSVSWYQQTPGQGLQFLFEYFSETQRNKGNFPGRFSGRQFSNSRSEMNVSTLELGDSALYLCASSLAGGGQNEQFFGPGTRLTVL.

V and J are TRBV4-2 and TRBJ2-3; tentatively, D is TRBD2 (6 bases). V was cut by 0 bases and J by 4 bases, with 8 bases left in between. CDR3 length: 14 amino acids. CDR1 is LGHNA, CDR2 YNFKEQ, per germline. The CDR3 coding sequence is TGTGCCAGCAGCCAAGATGGAGGGGCAGATACGCAGTATTTT. Translated, it gives CASSQDGGADTQYF.